The 26 T cell receptor beta chains in this list originate from one sample, sequenced in a study of CD8+CD57+ T cells in acquired aplastic anemia. All sequencing subjects had displayed CD8+CD57+ cell expansion on flow cytometry. TCR beta VDJ and CDR3 profiling used genomic DNA as template. TCRdb passed the reads through MiXCR, listing each CDR3 protein once. The sample records more than 95,000 distinct CDR3 sequences, approximately 41% being singletons. Sample: sorted CD4+, CD8+, or CD8+CD57+ T cells (not recorded which) from PBMCs. The source is a human donor with aplastic anemia.

This clonotype was detected many times. V gene TRBV7-9 combines with J gene TRBJ2-7; 7 bases fit TRBD1. From germline, CDR1 is SEHNR and CDR2 FQNEAQ (reference sequence). Losses at the gene ends were 3 bases for V and 0 bases for J; bases not matched to a gene: 2. The CDR3 loop spans 14 amino acids. CDR3 loop: CASSFRDSSYEQYF. CDR3 nucleotides: TGTGCCAGCAGCTTCCGGGACAGCTCCTACGAGCAGTACTTC.

The sample holds many counts of this clonotype. One end of the junction fails to match germline, which may point to a read error. The rearrangement joins TRBV7-2 to TRBJ2-7; 8 bases are a match to TRBD1. Germline CDR1 and CDR2: SGHTA and FQGNSA. CDR3 length: 13 residues. CDR3 nucleotide sequence: TGTGCCAGCAGCCGGGGACAGGTCGAGCTCTCTTCCTTC. Its protein product is CASSRGQVELSSF.

This clonotype was found many times. The chain carries TRBV6-1 and TRBJ1-2, with D possibly matching TRBD1 (6 bases). The CDR3 spans 16 residues. V was shortened by 6 bases and J by 4 bases, with 21 bases between the two germline ends. Germline V gene lookup returns CDR1 MNHNS and CDR2 SASEGT. The CDR3 protein is CASRDNNRVWGYGYTF. The CDR3 coding sequence is TGTGCCAGCAGGGACAACAACAGGGTTTGGGGCTATGGCTACACCTTC.

This clonotype was counted ten times or more. V usage is TRBV19 and J usage is TRBJ1-2; no firm D call. Trimming took 5 bases from V and 7 from J, leaving 11 bases between them. The CDR3 length is 12 residues. The germline V gene has CDR1 LNHDA and CDR2 SQIVND (reference sequence). The CDR3 DNA sequence: TGTGCCAGTAGTCTTGGGAGCCTTGGCTACACCTTC. Amino acids: CASSLGSLGYTF.

The chain carries TRBV2 and TRBJ1-2; TRBD1 might be the D (5 bases). In germline, CDR1 is SNHLY, CDR2 FYNNEI. V was trimmed by 3 bases and J by 5 bases, leaving 10 bases between them. The CDR3 is made up of 13 amino acids. The CDR3 loop reads CASSEGERYGYTF. CDR3 DNA sequence: TGTGCCAGCAGTGAGGGGGAGAGGTATGGCTACACCTTC.

There are many counts of this clonotype. The chain combines TRBV7-2 with TRBJ2-3, with unresolved D. From germline, CDR1 is SGHTA and CDR2 FQGNSA. Trimming cost V 5 bases and J 7 bases, with 10 bases left between them. The CDR3 is 12 residues long. CDR3 region: CASSPLRNTQYF. CDR3 sequence (DNA): TGTGCCAGCAGCCCGTTGAGGAATACGCAGTATTTT.

This chain connects TRBV4-3 to TRBJ1-2; D not resolved. Germline V gene sequence: CDR1 LGHNA, CDR2 YSLEER. The CDR3 spans 13 residues. V lost 4 bases and J 4 bases, leaving 10 bases between the germline ends. CDR3 in DNA: TGCGCCAGCAGCCCACATCTCTCCTATGGCTACACCTTC. It specifies CASSPHLSYGYTF.

There are many counts of this clonotype. The V gene is TRBV6-4, the J gene TRBJ2-1; 8 bases fit TRBD1. This CDR3 has 14 amino acids. J was trimmed by 7 bases and V by 5 bases; bases with no gene match: 7. Germline V gene sequence: CDR1 MRHNA, CDR2 SNTAGT. DNA for the CDR3: TGTGCCAGCAGTCCGACAGGGGCGGGTAATGAGCAGTTCTTC. This encodes CASSPTGAGNEQFF.

At least ten counts were recorded for this clonotype. V is TRBV4-3 and J is TRBJ2-3; no definite D call. Germline lookup yields CDR1 LGHNA and CDR2 YSLEER. This CDR3 has 15 amino acids. V was trimmed by 0 bases and J by 1 base, leaving 8 bases between them. The CDR3 loop reads CASSQEGSRTDTQYF. In DNA form, the CDR3 reads TGCGCCAGCAGCCAAGAGGGTAGCCGCACAGATACGCAGTATTTT.

Concerning this clonotype itself: Possible read error: a much larger clone is one base away. The chain carries TRBV2 and TRBJ1-2, with no clear D. V lost 6 bases and J 5 bases, leaving 7 bases between the germline ends. Germline CDR1 SNHLY, CDR2 FYNNEI. The CDR3 contains 11 residues. This chain's CDR3 is CASSVRYGYTF. The CDR3 DNA is TGTGCCAGCAGCGTCAGATATGGCTACACCTTC.

This clonotype has at least ten counts. The chain combines TRBV15 with TRBJ2-3; D is possibly TRBD2 (6 bases). The V gene's germline CDR1 is LNHNV and CDR2 YYDKDF (reference sequence). V was cut by 8 bases and J by 2 bases, with 11 bases left in between. The CDR3 has 13 residues. The CDR3 DNA follows: TGTGCCACCGAAACTAGCCCCACAGATACGCAGTATTTT. Its translation: CATETSPTDTQYF.

On this clonotype itself: A read error is possible here, since a much larger clone lies one base away. CDR3 bases: TGCAGTGCTAAAACCTTAGCGGGGAGCTCCTACAATGGGCAGTTCTTC. This encodes CSAKTLAGSSYNGQFF. This chain connects TRBV20-1 to TRBJ2-1; 8 bases align to TRBD2. The CDR3 spans 16 residues. CDR1 and CDR2 (germline): DFQATT, SNEGSKA (reference sequence).

In its sample, this clonotype was seen many times. The chain uses TRBV6-2 or TRBV6-3 and TRBJ2-5; 12 nucleotides agree with TRBD2. The CDR3 extends over 14 amino acids. From germline, CDR1 is MNHEY and CDR2 SVGEGT. Trimming took 6 bases from V and 3 from J; bases not matched to a gene: 2. The CDR3 reads CASRRLAGEETQYF. Written as DNA, the CDR3 is TGTGCCAGCAGACGACTAGCGGGGGAAGAGACCCAGTACTTC.

Of note for this clonotype: The junction does not match germline at one end; this may be a read error. The chain couples TRBV20-1 to TRBJ1-4; no clear D. CDR3 length: 15 amino acids. In germline, CDR1 is DFQATT, CDR2 SNEGSKA (reference sequence). The CDR3 loop reads CSASPWESTNENLFF. CDR3 DNA: TGCAGTGCCAGCCCTTGGGAGTCAACTAATGAAAACCTGTTTTTT.

This clonotype was seen many times. V usage is TRBV7-9 and J usage is TRBJ2-2; 8 positions agree with TRBD2. CDR3 length equals 14 residues. V gave up 5 bases and J gave up 7 bases; unmatched junction bases: 6. The germline V gene has CDR1 SEHNR and CDR2 FQNEAQ (reference sequence). CDR3 loop: CASSPTGGDGELFF. Written as DNA, the CDR3 is TGTGCCAGCAGCCCGACGGGAGGGGACGGGGAGCTGTTTTTT.

The sample holds a few counts of this clonotype. The rearrangement uses TRBV6-1 and TRBJ2-5, with D perhaps TRBD1 or TRBD2 (5 bases each). Germline V gene data show CDR1 as MNHNS and CDR2 as SASEGT. Trimming took off 7 bases at V and 2 bases at J, with 14 bases between the two ends. The CDR3 spans 14 residues. The CDR3 loop reads CASIRGAEQETQYF. The CDR3 DNA reads TGTGCCAGCATCAGAGGGGCCGAACAAGAGACCCAGTACTTC.

The rearrangement joins TRBV15 to TRBJ1-2, with D tentatively TRBD1 (6 bases). The CDR3 sequence is 14 residues long. V was pared by 5 bases and J by 8 bases, with 18 bases between. CDR1 and CDR2 from the germline V gene are LNHNV and YYDKDF (reference sequence). CDR3 amino acids: CATSGRQAYLGYTF. CDR3 nucleotides: TGTGCCACCAGCGGGCGACAGGCCTATTTGGGCTACACCTTC.

The CDR3 DNA sequence: TGTGCCAGCAGTTACTCCGGGACAGGGGAATATGGCTACACCTTC. As protein: CASSYSGTGEYGYTF. V is TRBV6-5 and J is TRBJ1-2, with TRBD1 matching 10 bases. The CDR3 has 15 residues. Germline V lookup: CDR1 MNHEY, CDR2 SVGAGI. The trim removed 0 bases at V and 5 bases at J, leaving 3 bases unmatched.

In its sample, this clonotype was seen many times. The V and J genes are TRBV7-8 and TRBJ1-4; D is uncertain. CDR1 is SGHVS and CDR2 is FQNEAQ in the germline V gene. The V and J ends lost 8 bases and 4 bases respectively, with 17 bases between them. This CDR3 has 15 residues. CDR3 in amino acids: CASSDPGNGNEKLFF. Here the CDR3 DNA reads TGTGCCAGCTCCGACCCGGGGAATGGTAATGAAAAACTGTTTTTT.

This clonotype was counted at least ten times. The gene calls are TRBV2 and TRBJ2-5, with TRBD1 matching 7 bases. There are 14 residues in the CDR3. V was pared by 10 bases and J by 2 bases, with 10 bases of the junction left unmatched. Germline V gene data show CDR1 as SNHLY and CDR2 as FYNNEI. CDR3 DNA: TGTGCCACCGACAAGATGGGACAGCAAGAGACCCAGTACTTC. It translates to CATDKMGQQETQYF.

The chain combines TRBV5-1 with TRBJ2-7; D may correspond to TRBD1 or TRBD2 (5 bases each). CDR3 length equals 13 residues. Germline CDR1 reads SGHRS; CDR2 reads YFSETQ. V lost 8 bases and J 2 bases, leaving 14 bases between the germline ends. The CDR3 sequence: CARDRDGTYEQYV. CDR3 DNA: TGCGCCAGGGACCGGGACGGGACCTACGAGCAGTACGTC.

V and J are TRBV12-3 or TRBV12-4 and TRBJ2-5; D ambiguous. V lost 5 bases to trimming and J lost 5 bases, with 9 bases between them. CDR3 size: 12 residues. In nucleotides, the CDR3 is TGTGCCAGCAGTCTACCCGGGGAGACCCAGTACTTC. Its translation is CASSLPGETQYF.

V usage is TRBV5-6 and J usage is TRBJ2-5; D is perhaps TRBD2 (6 bases). The germline V and J ends were trimmed by 3 bases and 10 bases, with 16 bases remaining between them. The germline V gene encodes CDR1 SGHDT and CDR2 YYEEEE. The length of the CDR3 is 13 residues. The DNA of the CDR3 is TGTGCCAGCAGCTGGAGGGCCCCCCGGGACCAGTACTTC. This translates into CASSWRAPRDQYF.

This rearrangement joins TRBV20-1 to TRBJ1-1; D unclear. Germline-derived CDR1 and CDR2 are DFQATT and SNEGSKA (reference sequence). The length of the CDR3 is 13 residues. The CDR3 DNA is TGCAGAGCCCTGGGCGATCCCTCCAGTGAAGCTTTCTTT. Residues: CRALGDPSSEAFF.

This clonotype came up many times. V and J are TRBV19 and TRBJ1-5; D possibly corresponds to TRBD1 (6 bases). Germline CDR1 LNHDA, CDR2 SQIVND (reference sequence). Trimming cost V 6 bases and J 0 bases, with 18 bases left between them. The CDR3 contains 17 residues. CDR3: CASSLDSNFYSNQPQHF. CDR3 nucleotides: TGTGCCAGTAGCCTGGACAGTAACTTTTATAGCAATCAGCCCCAGCATTTT.

This clonotype is medium-sized (0.01 to 0.1%) in the sample. V is TRBV15 and J is TRBJ2-7; 7 bases fit TRBD1. CDR1 is LNHNV, CDR2 YYDKDF, per germline (reference sequence). V shed 0 bases, J shed 3 bases, and the junction held 5 bases outside the gene matches. This CDR3 spans 15 amino acids. Written as DNA, the CDR3 is TGTGCCACCAGCAGAGAAAGGGGGCCTTACTACGAGCAGTACGTC. As protein: CATSRERGPYYEQYV.